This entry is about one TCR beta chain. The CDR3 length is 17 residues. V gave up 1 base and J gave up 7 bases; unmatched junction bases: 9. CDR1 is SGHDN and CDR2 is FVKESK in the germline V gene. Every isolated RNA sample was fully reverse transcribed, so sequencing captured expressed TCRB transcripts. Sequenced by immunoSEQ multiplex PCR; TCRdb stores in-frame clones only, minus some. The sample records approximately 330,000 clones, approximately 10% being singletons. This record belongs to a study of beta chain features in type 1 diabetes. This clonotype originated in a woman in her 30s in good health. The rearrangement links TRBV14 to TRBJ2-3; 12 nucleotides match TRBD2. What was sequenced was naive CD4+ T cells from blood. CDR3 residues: CASSQALTSGRINTQYF. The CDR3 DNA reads TGTGCCAGCAGCCAAGCTTTGACTAGCGGGAGAATCAATACGCAGTATTTT.